The entry that follows covers one T cell receptor beta chain sequence. Its specificity is unknown. One junction end does not reproduce the germline sequence, and a read error may be involved. In TCRdb, the reads were re-called with MiXCR into one record per CDR3 protein. The data show 700,000 to 850,000 distinct CDR3 sequences, approximately 32% seen once. The CDR3 has 13 residues. Germline V lookup: CDR1 SEHNR, CDR2 FQNEAQ (reference sequence). This entry comes from a study of T cell repertoires in cytomegalovirus infection. Study-wide results and limits: Across the ex vivo response, the dominant clonotypes were HLA-C-restricted CMV-specific TCR beta clonotypes.

The gene calls are TRBV7-9 and TRBJ1-2, with D hard to call. Material: cultured CD8+ T cells from PBMCs, obtained from culture after CMV antigen stimulation. This clonotype was sampled from a human donor in good health (CMV status not recorded). Some clones in this sample may be carry-over from other donors' samples. The CDR3 reads CASSSPTNYGYTF. The CDR3 DNA sequence: TGTGCCAGCAGCTCACCAACTAATTATGGCTACACCTTC.